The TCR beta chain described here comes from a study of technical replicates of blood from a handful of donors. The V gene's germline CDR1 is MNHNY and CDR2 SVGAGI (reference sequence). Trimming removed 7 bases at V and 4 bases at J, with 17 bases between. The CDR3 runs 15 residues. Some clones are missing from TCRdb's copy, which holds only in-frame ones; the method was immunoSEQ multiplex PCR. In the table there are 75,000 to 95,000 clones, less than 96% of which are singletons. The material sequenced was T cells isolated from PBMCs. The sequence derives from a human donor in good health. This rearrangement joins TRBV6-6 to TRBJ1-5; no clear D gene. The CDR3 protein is CASTAYADFNQPQHF. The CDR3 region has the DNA TGTGCCAGCACCGCTTACGCAGATTTTAATCAGCCCCAGCATTTT.